The 12 T cell receptor beta chains reported below all come from one sample, sequenced in a study of post-analysis software for immune sequencing data. Study results and limitations: TRBV5-6, TRBV5-1 and TRBV20-1 belonged to a set of five TRBV segments that were more frequent in patients than controls.

cDNA libraries for TCR beta contained unique molecular identifiers. TCRdb used MiXCR to reprocess the PCR reads, holding one entry per CDR3 protein. The table includes approximately 460,000 distinct CDR3 sequences, approximately 45% detected once. No antigen has been assigned to these receptors. The sequencing input was blood. These receptors originate from a girl aged 10 to 17 with multiple sclerosis.

The rearrangement uses TRBV15 and TRBJ2-1, with D tentatively TRBD1 or TRBD2 (5 bases each). The CDR3 is 18 residues long. Germline V CDR1 and CDR2: LNHNV, YYDKDF (reference sequence). V was clipped by 0 bases and J by 7 bases, with 22 bases between them. The CDR3 loop is CATSRDLGVSLIQNEQFF. CDR3 in DNA: TGTGCCACCAGCAGAGATCTGGGGGTATCCTTAATACAGAATGAGCAGTTCTTC.

V is TRBV15 and J is TRBJ2-1; 13 bases line up with TRBD2. The CDR3 sequence is 18 residues long. Germline CDR1 LNHNV, CDR2 YYDKDF (reference sequence). Unmatched junction bases numbered 7, after V lost 1 base and J lost 4 bases. CDR3 bases: TGTGCCACCAGCAGAGCCCCTCCGGGACTAGCGGGATACAATGAGCAGTTCTTC. It encodes CATSRAPPGLAGYNEQFF. Looking up the rest from reference TRBV15 and TRBJ2-1 gives the full variable domain: DAMVIQNPRYQVTQFGKPVTLSCSQTLNHNVMYWYQQKSSQAPKLLFHYYDKDFNNEADTPDNFQSRRPNTSFCFLDIRSPGLGDTAMYLCATSRAPPGLAGYNEQFFGPGTRLTVL.

This clonotype came up a few times. The V call is TRBV10-3, the J call TRBJ2-4; tentatively, D is TRBD1 (6 bases). This CDR3 is built from 15 residues. Germline V lookup: CDR1 ENHRY, CDR2 SYGVKD. The V end lost 0 bases, the J end lost 3 bases, and 9 bases lay between the germline ends. As DNA, the CDR3 is TGTGCCATCAGTGAGTCGAGGGGGAACAAAAACATTCAGTACTTC. Its translation: CAISESRGNKNIQYF.

In its sample, this clonotype was seen a few times. The chain employs TRBV5-1 and TRBJ2-2, with 9 bases that match TRBD1. CDR1 and CDR2 from the germline V gene are SGHRS and YFSETQ. This CDR3 is 15 amino acids long. The junction had 6 bases not matched to a gene; V was cut back by 4 bases and J by 5 bases. CDR3: CASSATGGKTGELFF. The CDR3 coding sequence is TGCGCCAGCAGCGCAACAGGGGGCAAAACCGGGGAGCTGTTTTTT. The entire variable domain, with the rest obtained from reference TRBV5-1 and TRBJ2-2, is as follows: KAGVTQTPRYLIKTRGQQVTLSCSPISGHRSVSWYQQTPGQGLQFLFEYFSETQRNKGNFPGRFSGRQFSNSRSEMNVSTLELGDSALYLCASSATGGKTGELFFGEGSRLTVL.

This sequence joins TRBV6-5 and TRBJ2-1, with TRBD2 matching 12 bases. V dropped 0 bases and J dropped 9; count of bases not matched to a gene: 3. This CDR3 is built from 15 residues. CDR1 is MNHEY and CDR2 is SVGAGI in the germline V gene. Here the CDR3 reads CASSYSRLAGAEQFF. The CDR3 bases are TGTGCCAGCAGTTACTCGAGACTAGCGGGAGCTGAGCAGTTCTTC.

On this clonotype: Germline is not matched at one junction end, which may reflect a read error. V and J are TRBV20-1 and TRBJ2-7; no reliable D call. The CDR3 sequence is 13 residues long. Germline CDR1 reads DFQATT; CDR2 reads SNEGSKA (reference sequence). The CDR3 is CSARDPSTYEQYF. Written as DNA, the CDR3 is TGCAGTGCTCGAGATCCAAGTACCTACGAGCAGTACTTC.

This clonotype was seen only a few times. The chain joins TRBV7-2 to TRBJ2-5; 9 bases fit TRBD1. The trim removed 6 bases at V and 5 bases at J, leaving 4 bases unmatched. CDR1 SGHTA and CDR2 FQGNSA come from the germline V gene. CDR3 length: 13 residues. The CDR3 is CASRRDREETQYF. The CDR3 DNA sequence: TGTGCCAGCAGAAGGGACAGGGAGGAGACCCAGTACTTC.

CDR3: CSASRENTVEAFF. The DNA for the CDR3 is TGCAGTGCTAGCAGGGAAAACACCGTTGAAGCTTTCTTT. The V call is TRBV20-1, the J call TRBJ1-1, with D possibly matching TRBD1 (5 bases). V lost 3 bases and J 7 bases, leaving 15 bases between the germline ends. Germline-derived CDR1 and CDR2 are DFQATT and SNEGSKA (reference sequence). The CDR3 has 13 residues.

The chain employs TRBV20-1 and TRBJ2-7; 7 bases are shared with TRBD1. Germline CDR1 and CDR2: DFQATT and SNEGSKA (reference sequence). CDR3 length: 12 residues. The chain's CDR3 is CKTAGGKYEQYF. The CDR3, as DNA: TGCAAGACGGCAGGGGGAAAATACGAGCAGTACTTC.

The V gene is TRBV4-1, the J gene TRBJ1-4; no firm D call. CDR3 length equals 12 residues. V was shortened by 0 bases and J by 11 bases, with 7 bases between the two germline ends. In germline, CDR1 is MGHRA, CDR2 YSYEKL. CDR3 nucleotide sequence: TGCGCCAGCAGCCAAGAGGTCGGGAAACTGTTTTTT. This encodes CASSQEVGKLFF.

There are a few counts of this clonotype. This rearrangement joins TRBV24-1 to TRBJ2-6; a weak D match, TRBD2 (6 bases). This CDR3 comprises 18 residues. V lost 3 bases and J lost 1, with 15 bases in between. CDR1 KGHDR and CDR2 SFDVKD come from the germline V gene. The CDR3 DNA reads TGTGCCACCAGTGATCAGACCGCGGGACCTTCTGGGGCCAACGTCCTGACTTTC. It is translated as CATSDQTAGPSGANVLTF.

This clonotype was counted between two and nine times. The CDR3 nucleotides read TGCGCCAGCAGCCAAGAGACCTTTGGGGAGCAGTACTTC. It translates to CASSQETFGEQYF. V and J are TRBV4-1 and TRBJ2-7, with unresolved D. Trimming took 0 bases from V and 7 from J, leaving 10 bases between them. CDR1 and CDR2 (germline): MGHRA, YSYEKL. The length of the CDR3 is 13 residues.